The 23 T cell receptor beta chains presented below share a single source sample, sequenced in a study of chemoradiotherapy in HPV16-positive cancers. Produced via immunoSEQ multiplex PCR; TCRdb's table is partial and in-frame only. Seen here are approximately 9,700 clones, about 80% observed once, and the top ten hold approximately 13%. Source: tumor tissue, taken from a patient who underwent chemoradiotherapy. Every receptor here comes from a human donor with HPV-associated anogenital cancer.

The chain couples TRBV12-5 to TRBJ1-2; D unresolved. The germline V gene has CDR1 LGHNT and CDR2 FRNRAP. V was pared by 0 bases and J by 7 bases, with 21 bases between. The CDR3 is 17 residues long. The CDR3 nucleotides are TGTGCTAGTGGTTTGGTAGCTCTTAGTGAATGGCCCTTTGGCTACACCTTC. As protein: CASGLVALSEWPFGYTF.

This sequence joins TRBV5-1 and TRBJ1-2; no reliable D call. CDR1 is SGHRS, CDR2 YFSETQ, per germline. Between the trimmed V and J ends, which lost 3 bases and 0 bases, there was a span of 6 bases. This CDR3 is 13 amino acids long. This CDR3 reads CASSSTTNYGYTF. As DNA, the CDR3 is TGCGCCAGCAGCTCGACGACTAACTATGGCTACACCTTC.

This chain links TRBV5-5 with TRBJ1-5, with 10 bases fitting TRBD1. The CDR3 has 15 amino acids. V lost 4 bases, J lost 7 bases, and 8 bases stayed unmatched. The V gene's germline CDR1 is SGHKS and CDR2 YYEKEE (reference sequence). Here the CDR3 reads CASSGGTGDQQPQHF. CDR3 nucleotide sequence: TGTGCCAGCAGCGGGGGGACAGGGGATCAGCAGCCCCAGCATTTT.

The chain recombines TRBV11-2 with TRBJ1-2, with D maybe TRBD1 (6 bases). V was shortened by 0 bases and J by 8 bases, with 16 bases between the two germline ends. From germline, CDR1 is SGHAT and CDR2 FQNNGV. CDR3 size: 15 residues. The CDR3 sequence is CASSLDRGGVGGYTF. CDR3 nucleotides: TGTGCCAGCAGCTTAGACAGGGGCGGTGTTGGCGGCTACACCTTC. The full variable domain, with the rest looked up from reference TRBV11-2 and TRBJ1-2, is EAGVAQSPRYKIIEKRQSVAFWCNPISGHATLYWYQQILGQGPKLLIQFQNNGVVDDSQLPKDRFSAERLKGVDSTLKIQPAKLEDSAVYLCASSLDRGGVGGYTFGSGTRLTVV.

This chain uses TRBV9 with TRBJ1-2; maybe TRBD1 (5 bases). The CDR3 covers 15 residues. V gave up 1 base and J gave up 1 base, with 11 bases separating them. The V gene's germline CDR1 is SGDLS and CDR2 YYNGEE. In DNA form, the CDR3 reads TGTGCCAGCAGCGTAATGGGACGGAGTAACTATGGCTACACCTTC. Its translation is CASSVMGRSNYGYTF.

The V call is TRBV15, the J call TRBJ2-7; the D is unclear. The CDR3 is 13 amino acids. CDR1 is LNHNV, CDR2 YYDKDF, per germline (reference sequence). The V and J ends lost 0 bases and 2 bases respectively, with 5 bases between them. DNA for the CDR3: TGTGCCACCAGCAGAGATTCACCCTACGAGCAGTACTTC. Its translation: CATSRDSPYEQYF.

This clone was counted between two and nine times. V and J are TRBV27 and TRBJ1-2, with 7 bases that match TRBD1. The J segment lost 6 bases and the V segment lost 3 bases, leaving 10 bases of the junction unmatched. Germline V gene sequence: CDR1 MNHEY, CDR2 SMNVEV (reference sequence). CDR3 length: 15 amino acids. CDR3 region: CASSFVSGGENGYTF. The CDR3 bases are TGTGCCAGCAGTTTTGTTTCAGGGGGGGAGAATGGCTACACCTTC.

CDR3 nucleotide sequence: TGTGCCAGCAGCTCACCCCCCCAAACAGGGTCCCGACTTACCTACGAGCAGTACTTC. Protein product: CASSSPPQTGSRLTYEQYF. This chain connects TRBV7-8 to TRBJ2-5, with D tentatively TRBD1 (6 bases). The J call is uncertain, as TRBJ2-7 better fits the DNA end. Germline V gives CDR1 SGHVS, CDR2 FQNEAQ. The CDR3 runs to 19 residues.

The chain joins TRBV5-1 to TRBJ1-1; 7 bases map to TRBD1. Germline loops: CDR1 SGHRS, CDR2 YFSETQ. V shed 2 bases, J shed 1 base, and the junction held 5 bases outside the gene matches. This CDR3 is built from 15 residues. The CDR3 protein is CASSLGQAPNTEAFF. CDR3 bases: TGCGCCAGCAGCTTAGGACAGGCACCGAACACTGAAGCTTTCTTT.

CDR3: CASSFYEGYEQYF. As DNA, the CDR3 is TGTGCCAGCAGTTTTTACGAGGGATACGAGCAGTACTTC. The V call is TRBV27, the J call TRBJ2-7; the D gene is possibly TRBD2 (5 bases). V lost 3 bases and J 4 bases, leaving 10 bases between the germline ends. The CDR3 runs 13 residues. The V gene's germline CDR1 is MNHEY and CDR2 SMNVEV (reference sequence).

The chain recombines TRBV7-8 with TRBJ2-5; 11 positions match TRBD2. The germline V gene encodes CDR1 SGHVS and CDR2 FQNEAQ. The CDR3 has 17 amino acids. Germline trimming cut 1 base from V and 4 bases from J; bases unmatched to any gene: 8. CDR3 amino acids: CASSLGLAGQPGETQYF. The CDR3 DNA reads TGTGCCAGCAGCTTAGGACTAGCGGGGCAACCAGGAGAGACCCAGTACTTC.

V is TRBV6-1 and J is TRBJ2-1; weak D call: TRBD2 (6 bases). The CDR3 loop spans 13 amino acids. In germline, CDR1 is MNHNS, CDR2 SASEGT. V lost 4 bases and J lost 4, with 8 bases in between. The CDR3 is CASSVGGYNEQFF. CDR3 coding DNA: TGTGCCAGCAGTGTTGGAGGGTACAATGAGCAGTTCTTC.

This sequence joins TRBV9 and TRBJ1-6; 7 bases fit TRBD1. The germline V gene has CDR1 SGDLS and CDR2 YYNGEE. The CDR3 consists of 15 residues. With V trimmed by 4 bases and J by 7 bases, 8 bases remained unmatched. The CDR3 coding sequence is TGTGCCAGCAGCACCACAGGGGATTGGAATTCACCCCTCCACTTT. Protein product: CASSTTGDWNSPLHF.

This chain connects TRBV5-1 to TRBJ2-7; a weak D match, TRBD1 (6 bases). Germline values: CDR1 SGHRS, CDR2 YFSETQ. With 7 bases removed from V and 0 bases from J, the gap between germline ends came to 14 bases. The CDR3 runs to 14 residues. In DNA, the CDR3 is TGCGCCAGCGAGACAGGTCCCGGCTCCTACGAGCAGTACTTC. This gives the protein CASETGPGSYEQYF.

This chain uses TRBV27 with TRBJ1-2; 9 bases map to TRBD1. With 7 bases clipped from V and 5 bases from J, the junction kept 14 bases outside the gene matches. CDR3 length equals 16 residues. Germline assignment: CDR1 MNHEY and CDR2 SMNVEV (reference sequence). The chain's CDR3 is CASTSNIRTGVYGYTF. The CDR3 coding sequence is TGTGCCAGCACCTCAAATATCAGGACAGGGGTTTATGGCTACACCTTC.

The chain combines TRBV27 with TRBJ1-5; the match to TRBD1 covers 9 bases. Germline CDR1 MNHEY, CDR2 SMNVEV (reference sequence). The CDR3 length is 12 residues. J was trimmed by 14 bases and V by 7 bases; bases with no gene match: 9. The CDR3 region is CASTLKRQGEHF. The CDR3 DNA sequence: TGTGCCAGCACACTGAAACGACAGGGGGAGCATTTT.

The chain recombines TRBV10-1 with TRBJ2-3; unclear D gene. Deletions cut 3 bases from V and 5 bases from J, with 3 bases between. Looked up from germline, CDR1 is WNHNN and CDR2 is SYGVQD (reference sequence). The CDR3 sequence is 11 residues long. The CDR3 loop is CASSDRDTQYF. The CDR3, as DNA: TGCGCCAGCAGTGACAGAGATACGCAGTATTTT.

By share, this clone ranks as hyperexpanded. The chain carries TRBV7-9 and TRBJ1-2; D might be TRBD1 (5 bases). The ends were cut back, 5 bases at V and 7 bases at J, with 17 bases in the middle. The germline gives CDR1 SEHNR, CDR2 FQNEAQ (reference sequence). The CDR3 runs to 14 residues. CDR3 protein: CASSPTGELGGYTF. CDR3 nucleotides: TGTGCCAGCAGCCCCACGGGGGAGTTGGGTGGCTACACCTTC.

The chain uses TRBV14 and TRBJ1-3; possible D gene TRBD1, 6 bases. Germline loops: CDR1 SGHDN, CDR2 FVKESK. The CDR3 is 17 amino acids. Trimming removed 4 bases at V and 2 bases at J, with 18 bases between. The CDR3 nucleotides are TGTGCCAGCAGCCCCGGCGGGGGGGCCCTTGCTGGAAACACCATATATTTT. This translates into CASSPGGGALAGNTIYF.

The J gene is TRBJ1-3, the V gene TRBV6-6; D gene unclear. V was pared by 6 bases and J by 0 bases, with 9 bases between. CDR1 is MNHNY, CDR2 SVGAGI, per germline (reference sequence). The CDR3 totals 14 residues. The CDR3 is CASSRTASGNTIYF. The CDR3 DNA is TGTGCCAGCAGCAGGACGGCCTCTGGAAACACCATATATTTT.

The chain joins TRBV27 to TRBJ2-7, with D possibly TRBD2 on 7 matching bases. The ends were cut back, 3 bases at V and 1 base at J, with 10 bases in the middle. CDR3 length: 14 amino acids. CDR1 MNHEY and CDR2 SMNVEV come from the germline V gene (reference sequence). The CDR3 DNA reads TGTGCCAGCAGTTTCCGGGGGGCTTCCTACGAGCAGTACTTC. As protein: CASSFRGASYEQYF.

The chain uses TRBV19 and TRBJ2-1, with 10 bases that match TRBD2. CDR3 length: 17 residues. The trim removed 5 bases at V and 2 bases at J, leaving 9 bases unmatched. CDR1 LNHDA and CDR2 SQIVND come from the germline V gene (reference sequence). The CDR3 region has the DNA TGTGCCAGTAGTGCCCTACTAGCGGGGACCCCCTACAATGAGCAGTTCTTC. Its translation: CASSALLAGTPYNEQFF.

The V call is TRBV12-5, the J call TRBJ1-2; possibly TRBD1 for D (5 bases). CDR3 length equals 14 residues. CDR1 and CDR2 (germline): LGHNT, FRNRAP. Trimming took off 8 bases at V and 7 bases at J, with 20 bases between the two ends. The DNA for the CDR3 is TGTGCTAGTTGGTCTCTTGTTCGGGGACCTGGCTACACCTTC. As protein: CASWSLVRGPGYTF. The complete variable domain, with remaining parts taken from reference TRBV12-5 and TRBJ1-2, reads DARVTQTPRHKVTEMGQEVTMRCQPILGHNTVFWYRQTMMQGLELLAYFRNRAPLDDSGMPKDRFSAEMPDATLATLKIQPSEPRDSAVYFCASWSLVRGPGYTFGSGTRLTVV.